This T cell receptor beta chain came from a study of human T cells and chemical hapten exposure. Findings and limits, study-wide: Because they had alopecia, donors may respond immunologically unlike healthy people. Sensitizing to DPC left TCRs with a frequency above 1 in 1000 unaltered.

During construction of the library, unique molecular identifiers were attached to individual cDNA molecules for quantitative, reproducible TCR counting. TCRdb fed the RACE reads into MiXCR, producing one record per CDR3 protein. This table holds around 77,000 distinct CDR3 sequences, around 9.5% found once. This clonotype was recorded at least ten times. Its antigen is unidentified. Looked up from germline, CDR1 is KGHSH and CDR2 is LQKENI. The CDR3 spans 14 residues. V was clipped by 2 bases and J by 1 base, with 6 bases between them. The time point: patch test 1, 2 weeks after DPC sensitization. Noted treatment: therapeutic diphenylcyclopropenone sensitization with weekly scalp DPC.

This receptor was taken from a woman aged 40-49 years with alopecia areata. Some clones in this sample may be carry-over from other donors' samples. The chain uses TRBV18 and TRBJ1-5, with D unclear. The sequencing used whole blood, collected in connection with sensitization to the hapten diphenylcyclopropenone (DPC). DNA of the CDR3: TGTGCCAGCTCACCAGGGGAGAGCAATCAGCCCCAGCATTTT. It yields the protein CASSPGESNQPQHF. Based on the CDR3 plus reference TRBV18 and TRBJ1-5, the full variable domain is NAGVMQNPRHLVRRRGQEARLRCSPMKGHSHVYWYRQLPEEGLKFMVYLQKENIIDESGMPKERFSAEFPKEGPSILRIQQVVRGDSAAYFCASSPGESNQPQHFGDGTRLSIL.